The following is a T cell receptor (beta chain) sequence with its context. Its antigen is still unknown. The ends lost 6 bases at V and 3 bases at J; junction bases unmatched: 7. This CDR3 spans 15 amino acids. Germline CDR1 and CDR2: MNHNY and SVGAGI (reference sequence). Primers included in the PCR were 60 Vbeta and 13 Jbeta primers. The method was immunoSEQ multiplex PCR; TCRdb's version includes in-frame clones alone and lacks a portion of them. The sample has more than 85,000 clones, under 80% seen once. This specimen belongs to a study of cytomegalovirus exposure and HLA in healthy donors. Study-level points and caveats: Available immune exposure information covered CMV serostatus only. The likely explanation for a cluster of highly shared sequence variants was sequencing artifact. TCR beta sequences reportedly predicted most subjects' HLA-A and HLA-B alleles accurately. Further analysis was carried out later, and it showed several of the most significant clusters appearing linked to common viral pathogens.

The sequence was obtained from a man aged 25-40 years in good health and CMV-seropositive. This sequence joins TRBV6-6 and TRBJ2-7; the match to TRBD1 covers 11 bases. The source material was PBMCs. CDR3 nucleotide sequence: TGTGCCAGCAGGCGGGACAGGGGGGGGGTCTACGAGCAGTACTTC. Its translation: CASRRDRGGVYEQYF.